The entry below gives a single T cell receptor (beta chain) sequence along with its context. These data belong to a study of blood T cell repertoires in COVID-19. Across the whole study: The cDNA or gDNA used as material had been derived from T cells, B-cell-depleted T cells, or PBMCs.

Clones were read by immunoSEQ multiplex PCR, and TCRdb kept only the in-frame ones, dropping some. This table has 55,000 to 65,000 clones, around 80% appearing once. Germline V gives CDR1 WSHSY, CDR2 SAAADI. Germline trimming cut 9 bases from V and 1 base from J; bases unmatched to any gene: 5. This CDR3 is built from 14 residues. The TCR sequence derives from a man between 60 and 75 years old with acute or convalescent COVID-19. Material: peripheral blood. The genes are TRBV10-2 and TRBJ2-2; 7 nucleotides line up with TRBD1. As DNA, the CDR3 is TGCGCCAGTCGGGACAGCCGGAACACCGGGGAGCTGTTTTTT. It specifies CASRDSRNTGELFF.